This T cell receptor (beta chain) emerged from a study of cytomegalovirus exposure and HLA in healthy donors. Study-wide background: Out of 300 to 500 genotyped donors, approximately 84% belonged to the Caucasian-associated ancestry cluster.

The germline gives CDR1 MNHEY, CDR2 SVGAGI. V lost 2 bases, J lost 6 bases, and 4 bases stayed unmatched. The CDR3 totals 14 residues. As to this clone: Its antigen is not identified.

PCR employed 60 Vbeta and 13 Jbeta primers. Data came from immunoSEQ multiplex PCR; TCRdb stores just in-frame clones and leaves some out. In the table there are 150,000 or so clones, around 84% of which are singletons. Study-level findings and limits: By HLA locus, TCR association rates varied in a later analysis, with DRB1 showing the most and HLA-C the fewest. Follow-up analysis later connected one missense variant in DCLRE1C with trimming of TCR beta V- and J-genes.

Sequencing was done on a sample of PBMCs. This TCR was sampled from a woman younger than 35 in good health and CMV-seronegative. The chain recombines TRBV6-5 with TRBJ1-5; 7 bases are a match to TRBD1. DNA of the CDR3: TGTGCCAGCAGTTACACAGGGGCGGCTCAGCCCCAGCATTTT. As protein: CASSYTGAAQPQHF.